This TCR beta chain came from a study of T cell repertoires in MIS-A myocarditis. Assay used: immunoSEQ multiplex PCR; TCRdb lists only in-frame clones, some missing. The data hold thousands of clones, with 78% observed a single time. The receptor was isolated from a man between 18 and 35 years old with fulminant myocarditis from multisystem inflammatory syndrome in adults (MIS-A) after COVID-19. The sequenced material came from right inferior lung lobe tissue obtained at autopsy.

The CDR3 DNA reads TGTGCCAGCAGTTCCCCCCAGCAAGCCACTGAAGCTTTCTTT. Its translation: CASSSPQQATEAFF. This chain connects TRBV28 to TRBJ1-1, with D unclear. The V end was cut by 4 bases, the J end by 4 bases, with 13 bases between. CDR1 and CDR2 from the germline V gene are MDHEN and SYDVKM. The length of the CDR3 is 14 residues.